Sequencing of this T cell receptor beta chain was carried out in a study of blood T cell repertoires in COVID-19. TCRdb's copy holds only in-frame clones and misses some; the assay was immunoSEQ multiplex PCR. The table records 130,000 or so clones, around 87% of them present only once. The sequence came from a man in his fifties or sixties with acute or convalescent COVID-19. Sequencing was done on a sample of peripheral blood.

The CDR3 sequence: CASSLVAGGYDTEAFF. The DNA of the CDR3 is TGTGCCAGCAGCTTAGTTGCAGGGGGATATGACACTGAAGCTTTCTTT. The chain couples TRBV11-2 to TRBJ1-1; 7 bases map to TRBD1. The V gene end was trimmed by 1 base and the J gene end by 3 bases; junction bases not matched to a gene: 8. CDR1 and CDR2 (germline): SGHAT, FQNNGV. The CDR3 is 16 residues long.